The entry that follows covers one TCR beta chain sequence. The repertoire was sequenced with immunoSEQ multiplex PCR; TCRdb's copy has only in-frame clones and lacks some. The table includes 50,000 to 80,000 clones, roughly 95% detected once. The data originate from a study of brain T cells in children with intractable seizures. There are 13 residues in the CDR3. Deletions cut 1 base from V and 2 bases from J, with 6 bases between. Germline V gives CDR1 MNHEY, CDR2 SVGEGT. Only cases whose brain tissue showed the highest T cell transcript signatures were sequenced. The V call is TRBV6-2 or TRBV6-3, the J call TRBJ2-7; maybe TRBD1 (5 bases). This clonotype was sampled from a boy less than two years old with focal cortical dysplasia and intractable seizures. The sample here was peripheral blood, taken at surgery. CDR3 bases: TGTGCCAGCAGTTACTGGACAACCTACGAGCAGTACTTC. As protein: CASSYWTTYEQYF.